This entry lists 21 T cell receptor beta chains sequenced from one sample in a study of shared clonotypes between healthy human individuals. Sequencing was performed with immunoSEQ multiplex PCR; in TCRdb, only in-frame clones are kept and a portion is missing. Of roughly 2 million clones in the sample, 85% to 95% were seen once. Sequenced sample: naive CD4+ T cells sorted from blood. Subset reported: CD45RA+ positively selected. The source of these receptors is a man aged 18-30 years in good health.

CDR3 bases: TGTGCCAGCAGGCGGGACAGGGGTGCCTACGAGCAGTACTTC. This sequence encodes CASRRDRGAYEQYF. The chain employs TRBV27 and TRBJ2-7; 10 nucleotides line up with TRBD1. This CDR3 comprises 14 residues. Germline-derived CDR1 and CDR2 are MNHEY and SMNVEV (reference sequence). Trimming took 6 bases from V and 2 from J; bases not matched to a gene: 4.

The chain carries TRBV18 and TRBJ1-4; D may be TRBD1 (6 bases). In germline, CDR1 is KGHSH, CDR2 LQKENI. The CDR3 is 15 residues long. The V end lost 4 bases, the J end lost 3 bases, and 12 bases lay between the germline ends. The CDR3 sequence is CASSLQGGPNEKLFF. DNA for the CDR3: TGTGCCAGCTCACTACAGGGCGGGCCTAATGAAAAACTGTTTTTT.

The chain employs TRBV9 and TRBJ1-5; 9 nucleotides match TRBD1. Germline V gene sequence: CDR1 SGDLS, CDR2 YYNGEE. The trim removed 5 bases at V and 0 bases at J, leaving 3 bases unmatched. This CDR3 spans 15 amino acids. For the CDR3, the DNA is TGTGCCAGCAGTCGACAGGGGGTTAGCAATCAGCCCCAGCATTTT. Translating it yields CASSRQGVSNQPQHF.

With regard to this clone: This same CDR3 is encoded by further DNA sequences in the sample. This chain connects TRBV30 to TRBJ2-6; D is undetermined. Germline V gives CDR1 GTSNPN, CDR2 SVGIG (reference sequence). Trimming cost V 4 bases and J 2 bases, with 3 bases left between them. The CDR3 is made up of 12 amino acids. CDR3 protein: CAWTTGANVLTF. The CDR3 DNA is TGTGCCTGGACCACTGGGGCCAACGTCCTGACTTTC.

The chain couples TRBV7-8 to TRBJ1-6, with 9 bases identical to TRBD1. The CDR3 totals 15 residues. Trimming took 5 bases from V and 7 from J; bases not matched to a gene: 6. Germline assignment: CDR1 SGHVS and CDR2 FQNEAQ. CDR3 bases: TGTGCCAGCAGCCCTACCACAGGGGGCAATTCACCCCTCCACTTT. Its translation is CASSPTTGGNSPLHF.

The chain employs TRBV10-3 and TRBJ2-7; perhaps TRBD1 as D (6 bases). V lost 5 bases and J 4 bases, leaving 18 bases between the germline ends. This CDR3 comprises 15 residues. Looked up from germline, CDR1 is ENHRY and CDR2 is SYGVKD. CDR3 bases: TGTGCCATCAGTCCCCACCGGGACACCAGTTACGAGCAGTACTTC. Protein sequence: CAISPHRDTSYEQYF.

V and J are TRBV4-1 and TRBJ1-3; D remains ambiguous. CDR3 length: 17 residues. V was clipped by 1 base and J by 0 bases, with 13 bases between them. Per the germline V gene, CDR1 is MGHRA and CDR2 is YSYEKL. As DNA, the CDR3 is TGCGCCAGCAGCCAAGTCAGCCTGGGGAACTCTGGAAACACCATATATTTT. This gives the protein CASSQVSLGNSGNTIYF.

This sequence joins TRBV4-3 and TRBJ1-5; 7 nucleotides line up with TRBD1. The CDR3 has 16 residues. The germline V gene has CDR1 LGHNA and CDR2 YSLEER. J was trimmed by 3 bases and V by 0 bases; bases with no gene match: 5. The CDR3, as DNA: TGCGCCAGCAGCCAAGAAGTGGGACAGTCCAATCAGCCCCAGCATTTT. Encoded protein: CASSQEVGQSNQPQHF.

CDR3 sequence reads: CASSLGVPAYEQYF. Here the CDR3 DNA reads TGTGCCAGCAGCTTGGGGGTCCCCGCCTACGAGCAGTACTTC. J is TRBJ2-7 and V is TRBV5-6; unclear D gene. Germline CDR1 is SGHDT and CDR2 is YYEEEE. This CDR3 has 14 residues. Trimming removed 0 bases at V and 2 bases at J, with 9 bases between.

The CDR3 region has the DNA TGCGCCAGCAGCTTGGCGTCGGGGCTTAATCAGCCCCAGCATTTT. Protein: CASSLASGLNQPQHF. V and J are TRBV5-1 and TRBJ1-5, with a tentative D call TRBD1 (5 bases). Germline CDR1 SGHRS, CDR2 YFSETQ. V was trimmed by 0 bases and J by 4 bases, leaving 11 bases between them. CDR3 length: 15 amino acids. Full variable domain (outside the CDR3, taken from reference TRBV5-1 and TRBJ1-5): KAGVTQTPRYLIKTRGQQVTLSCSPISGHRSVSWYQQTPGQGLQFLFEYFSETQRNKGNFPGRFSGRQFSNSRSEMNVSTLELGDSALYLCASSLASGLNQPQHFGDGTRLSIL.

V gene TRBV30 combines with J gene TRBJ1-4; D not resolved. CDR1 GTSNPN and CDR2 SVGIG come from the germline V gene (reference sequence). V gave up 3 bases and J gave up 6 bases, with 5 bases separating them. This CDR3 has 11 residues. CDR3 bases: TGTGCCTGGAGCTTTGATGAAAAACTGTTTTTT. Encoded protein: CAWSFDEKLFF.

V and J are TRBV19 and TRBJ1-6; D possibly corresponds to TRBD1 (5 bases). Germline V CDR1 and CDR2: LNHDA, SQIVND (reference sequence). V was cut by 3 bases and J by 8 bases, with 11 bases left in between. This CDR3 region has 14 residues. The CDR3 bases are TGTGCCAGTAGTATCGTAGGGGTGGATTCACCCCTCCACTTT. It codes for CASSIVGVDSPLHF.

This clone appeared once. Within the sample, other DNA sequences also encode this same CDR3. The rearrangement uses TRBV18 and TRBJ2-7; TRBD1 is a possible D gene (6 bases). CDR3 size: 15 residues. Trimming stripped 0 bases from V and 0 bases from J, with 9 bases between. Per germline, CDR1 KGHSH and CDR2 LQKENI. The CDR3 sequence is CASSPPTGSSYEQYF. For the CDR3, the DNA is TGTGCCAGCTCACCACCTACAGGGAGCTCCTACGAGCAGTACTTC.

The chain uses TRBV13 and TRBJ2-2; 9 bases are a match to TRBD2. Per the germline V gene, CDR1 is PRHDT and CDR2 is FYEKMQ (reference sequence). CDR3 length: 15 amino acids. Trimming at V came to 2 bases and at J to 4 bases, leaving 2 bases not matched to a gene. The CDR3 coding sequence is TGTGCCAGCAGCTTATCGCGGGGGGGCACCGGGGAGCTGTTTTTT. Encoded protein: CASSLSRGGTGELFF.

This clone was recorded once. This same CDR3 is encoded by further DNA sequences in the sample. The rearrangement joins TRBV6-5 to TRBJ1-1, with TRBD1 as a possible D gene (6 bases). Germline-derived CDR1 and CDR2 are MNHEY and SVGAGI. V was shortened by 0 bases and J by 5 bases, with 10 bases between the two germline ends. The CDR3 consists of 14 residues. The CDR3, as DNA: TGTGCCAGCAGTTACTCGGGGGGGCGGACTGAAGCTTTCTTT. It encodes CASSYSGGRTEAFF.

This chain connects TRBV6-6 to TRBJ1-1, with a weak D call TRBD1 (5 bases). The CDR3 spans 13 residues. Per germline, CDR1 MNHNY and CDR2 SVGAGI (reference sequence). V was shortened by 2 bases and J by 11 bases, with 15 bases between the two germline ends. CDR3: CASSYDAAGLAFF. The CDR3 DNA reads TGTGCCAGCAGTTACGACGCGGCAGGGCTCGCTTTCTTT.

Comment on this clone: The sample holds other DNA sequences that translate to the same CDR3. This rearrangement joins TRBV18 to TRBJ1-2; the D gene is possibly TRBD1 (5 bases). Trimming stripped 2 bases from V and 3 bases from J, with 7 bases between. Germline V gives CDR1 KGHSH, CDR2 LQKENI. The CDR3 is made up of 13 amino acids. CDR3 protein: CASSPGDDYGYTF. The CDR3 coding sequence is TGTGCCAGCTCACCAGGGGACGACTATGGCTACACCTTC.

The rearrangement uses TRBV6-1 and TRBJ2-7; possibly TRBD1 or TRBD2 for D (6 bases each). Trimming took off 8 bases at V and 2 bases at J, with 13 bases between the two ends. Per the germline V gene, CDR1 is MNHNS and CDR2 is SASEGT. The CDR3 consists of 13 residues. The CDR3 DNA sequence: TGTGCCAGCCGCTCGGGGGCCCCCTACGAGCAGTACTTC. As protein: CASRSGAPYEQYF.

The chain combines TRBV18 with TRBJ1-5; no reliable D call. The CDR3 consists of 14 residues. Per germline, CDR1 KGHSH and CDR2 LQKENI. V lost 5 bases, J lost 0 bases, and 8 bases lay in between. The CDR3 sequence: CASSSLPSNQPQHF. In DNA form, the CDR3 reads TGTGCCAGCTCAAGCTTACCTAGCAATCAGCCCCAGCATTTT.

A single count supports this clone. The V gene is TRBV10-1, the J gene TRBJ2-4; a weak D match, TRBD2 (5 bases). Germline loops: CDR1 WNHNN, CDR2 SYGVQD (reference sequence). CDR3 length equals 14 residues. The germline V and J ends were trimmed by 5 bases and 0 bases, with 8 bases remaining between them. The CDR3 protein is CASSSGLAKNIQYF. CDR3 bases: TGCGCCAGCAGTAGCGGATTAGCCAAAAACATTCAGTACTTC.

The chain carries TRBV6-6 and TRBJ2-5; weak D call: TRBD1 (7 bases). This CDR3 has 15 amino acids. The V gene's germline CDR1 is MNHNY and CDR2 SVGAGI (reference sequence). Trimming pared 7 bases from V and 4 bases from J, leaving 19 bases between. CDR3 sequence (DNA): TGTGCCAGCATGGGGACAGCGGGCGGACCAGAGACCCAGTACTTC. Protein product: CASMGTAGGPETQYF.